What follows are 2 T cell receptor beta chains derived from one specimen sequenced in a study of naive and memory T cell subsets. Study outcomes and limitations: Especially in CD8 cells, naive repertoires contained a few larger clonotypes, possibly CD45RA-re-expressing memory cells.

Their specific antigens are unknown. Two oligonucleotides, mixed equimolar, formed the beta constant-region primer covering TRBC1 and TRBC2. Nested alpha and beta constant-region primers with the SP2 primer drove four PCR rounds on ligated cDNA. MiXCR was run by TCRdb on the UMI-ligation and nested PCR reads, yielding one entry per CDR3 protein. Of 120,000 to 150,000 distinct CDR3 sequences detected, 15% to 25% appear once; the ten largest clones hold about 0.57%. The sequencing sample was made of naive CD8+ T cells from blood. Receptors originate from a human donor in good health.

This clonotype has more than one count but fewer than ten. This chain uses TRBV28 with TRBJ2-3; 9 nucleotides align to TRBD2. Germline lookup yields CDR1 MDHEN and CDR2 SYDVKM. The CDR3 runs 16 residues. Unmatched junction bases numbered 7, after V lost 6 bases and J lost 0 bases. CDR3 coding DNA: TGTGCCAGCAGCTACTCTAGCGGGGTTAGCACAGATACGCAGTATTTT. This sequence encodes CASSYSSGVSTDTQYF.

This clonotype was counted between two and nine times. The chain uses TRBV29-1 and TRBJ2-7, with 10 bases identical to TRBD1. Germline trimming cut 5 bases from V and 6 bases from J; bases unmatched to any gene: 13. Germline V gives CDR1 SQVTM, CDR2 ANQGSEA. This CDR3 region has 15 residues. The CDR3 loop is CSVIWPGQGFVEQYF. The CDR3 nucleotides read TGCAGCGTTATCTGGCCGGGACAGGGGTTTGTCGAGCAGTACTTC.